This TCR beta chain comes out of a study of control samples from healthy donors and cancer patients. The CDR3 consists of 14 residues. The V end was cut by 4 bases, the J end by 0 bases, with 12 bases between. Germline assignment: CDR1 GTSNPN and CDR2 SVGIG (reference sequence). Measured with immunoSEQ multiplex PCR; TCRdb has only the in-frame clones, and not every one. This sample carries 65,000 to 70,000 clones, approximately 88% of them seen once, and the ten largest clones take roughly 3.1%. V and J are TRBV30 and TRBJ1-1, with D uncertain. Sequenced input: PBMCs. The receptor comes from a woman between 45 and 65 years old with lung cancer. The CDR3 sequence: CAWNRRFMNTEAFF. The DNA for the CDR3 is TGTGCCTGGAATCGACGGTTCATGAACACTGAAGCTTTCTTT.